Described below is a single T cell receptor beta chain sequence and its context. The antigen remains unidentified. TCRdb's copy holds only in-frame clones and misses some; the assay was immunoSEQ multiplex PCR. This sample has roughly 50,000 clones, with 87% found just once. This sample stems from a study of T cell responses to AZD1222 COVID-19 vaccine. Findings and caveats of the study: Only five to seven AZD1222 recipients were seropositive at baseline. Two AZD1222 doses significantly raised spike-specific TCR breadth and depth over controls.

V was cut by 2 bases and J by 0 bases, with 8 bases left in between. The CDR3 sequence is 15 residues long. Germline V gene data show CDR1 as KGHSH and CDR2 as LQKENI. The sample consisted of peripheral blood, taken on day 0 of AZD1222 vaccination. The receptor comes from an adult in good health. V gene TRBV18 combines with J gene TRBJ2-1; D uncertain. DNA for the CDR3: TGTGCCAGCTCACCAACTCTCAGCTCCTACAATGAGCAGTTCTTC. It codes for CASSPTLSSYNEQFF.